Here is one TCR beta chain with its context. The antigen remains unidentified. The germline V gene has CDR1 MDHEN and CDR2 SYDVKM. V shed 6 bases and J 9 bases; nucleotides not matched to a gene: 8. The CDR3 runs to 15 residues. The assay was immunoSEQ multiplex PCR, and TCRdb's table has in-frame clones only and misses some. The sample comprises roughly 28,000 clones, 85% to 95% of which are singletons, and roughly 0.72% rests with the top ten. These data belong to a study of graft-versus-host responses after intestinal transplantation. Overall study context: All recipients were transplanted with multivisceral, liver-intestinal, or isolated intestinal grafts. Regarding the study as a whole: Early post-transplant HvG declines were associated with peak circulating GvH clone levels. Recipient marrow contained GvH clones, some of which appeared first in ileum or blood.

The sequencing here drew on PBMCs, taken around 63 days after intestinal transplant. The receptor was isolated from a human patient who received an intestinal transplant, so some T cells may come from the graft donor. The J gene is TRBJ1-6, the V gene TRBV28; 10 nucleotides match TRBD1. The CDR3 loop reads CASSPGTGESSPLHF. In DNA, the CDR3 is TGTGCCAGCAGCCCCGGGACAGGGGAGAGTTCACCCCTCCACTTT.